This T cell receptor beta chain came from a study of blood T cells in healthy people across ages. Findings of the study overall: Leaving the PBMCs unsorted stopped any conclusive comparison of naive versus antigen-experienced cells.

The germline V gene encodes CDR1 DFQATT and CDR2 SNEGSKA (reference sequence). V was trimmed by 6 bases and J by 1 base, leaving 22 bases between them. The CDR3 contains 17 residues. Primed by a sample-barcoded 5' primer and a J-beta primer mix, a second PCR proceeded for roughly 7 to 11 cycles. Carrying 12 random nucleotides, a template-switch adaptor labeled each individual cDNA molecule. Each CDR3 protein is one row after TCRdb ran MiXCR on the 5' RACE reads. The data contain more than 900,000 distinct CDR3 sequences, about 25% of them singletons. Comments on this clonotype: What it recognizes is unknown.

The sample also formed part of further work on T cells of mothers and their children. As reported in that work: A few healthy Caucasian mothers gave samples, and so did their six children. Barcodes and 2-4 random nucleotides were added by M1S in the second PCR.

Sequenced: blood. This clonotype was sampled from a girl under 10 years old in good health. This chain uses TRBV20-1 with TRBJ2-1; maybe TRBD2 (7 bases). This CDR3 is CSASPSSGGGSYNEQFF. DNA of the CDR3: TGCAGTGCCAGCCCGTCTAGCGGAGGGGGATCCTACAATGAGCAGTTCTTC.